The 20 T cell receptor beta chains presented below share a single source sample, sequenced in a study of response to subunit inactivated influenza vaccine (dated by TCRdb to between 2018 and 2020). Library preparation was by RT-PCR. TCRdb records Illumina HiSeq 2500 as the sequencer. TCRdb cleaned the public reads at Q25 with fastp, built clones with MiXCR and kept in-frame beta chains. Identical CDR3 protein sequences are pooled into one entry, listed with their most common genes and DNA. The sample has 530,000 or so distinct CDR3 sequences on record, approximately 14% of them singletons. The ten largest clonotypes hold approximately 10% of the sample. The starting material was PBMCs from blood, obtained 11 to 12 days after vaccination. The receptors were gathered from a man aged 45-65 years who received an inactivated influenza vaccine. Donor details come from another sample of the same person, matched by shared clones.

The CDR3, as DNA: TGTGCCAGCAGACAACCGGGACAGAACACCGGGGAGCTGTTTTTT. As protein: CASRQPGQNTGELFF. The genes are TRBV6-2 or TRBV6-3 and TRBJ2-2; maybe TRBD1 (6 bases). Trimming left V 6 bases short and J 1 base short, with 12 bases between. This CDR3 region has 15 residues. The V gene's germline CDR1 is MNHEY and CDR2 SVGEGT.

Only a few counts were recorded for this clonotype. The chain has TRBV6-2 or TRBV6-3 and TRBJ1-2, with unresolved D. The ends were cut back, 4 bases at V and 3 bases at J, with 9 bases in the middle. Germline CDR1 MNHEY, CDR2 SVGEGT. CDR3 length: 13 amino acids. The chain's CDR3 is CASSSRPYYGYTF. For the CDR3, the DNA is TGTGCCAGCAGTTCAAGGCCCTACTATGGCTACACCTTC.

This clonotype has only a few counts. The genes are TRBV5-1 and TRBJ2-5, with 11 bases matching TRBD2. The CDR3 has 17 residues. Germline V gene sequence: CDR1 SGHRS, CDR2 YFSETQ. V gave up 1 base and J gave up 2 bases; unmatched junction bases: 7. The CDR3 is CASSLSLAGGPQETQYF. The DNA of the CDR3 is TGCGCCAGCAGCTTGTCTCTAGCGGGGGGACCACAAGAGACCCAGTACTTC.

This clonotype has a handful of counts. The chain recombines TRBV5-6 with TRBJ2-3, with D perhaps TRBD2 (6 bases). V was shortened by 4 bases and J by 2 bases, with 17 bases between the two germline ends. CDR3 size: 16 residues. The germline V gene encodes CDR1 SGHDT and CDR2 YYEEEE. CDR3 residues: CASSPPGAVLTDTQYF. The CDR3 region has the DNA TGTGCCAGCAGCCCACCGGGAGCGGTCCTCACAGATACGCAGTATTTT.

This clonotype was picked up a small number of times. This sequence joins TRBV15 and TRBJ2-2, with 7 bases that match TRBD1. The CDR3 is 16 amino acids. With 3 bases clipped from V and 2 bases from J, the junction kept 6 bases outside the gene matches. In germline, CDR1 is LNHNV, CDR2 YYDKDF (reference sequence). CDR3: CATSRRDSSNTGELFF. The CDR3 DNA is TGTGCCACCAGCAGGAGGGACAGCTCAAACACCGGGGAGCTGTTTTTT.

There are a few counts of this clonotype. CDR3 DNA: TGTGCCCACCAGGGGCACGGGGGTACTGAAGCTTTCTTT. This codes for CAHQGHGGTEAFF. This chain connects TRBV6-2 or TRBV6-3 to TRBJ1-1, with D possibly matching TRBD1 (6 bases). The V end was cut by 11 bases, the J end by 5 bases, with 18 bases between. Per germline, CDR1 MNHEY and CDR2 SVGEGT. The CDR3 has 13 residues.

This clonotype was observed a handful of times. V usage is TRBV6-1 and J usage is TRBJ2-1; D gene uncertain. In germline, CDR1 is MNHNS, CDR2 SASEGT. Trimming stripped 4 bases from V and 0 bases from J, with 10 bases between. The CDR3 consists of 15 residues. The CDR3 bases are TGTGCCAGCAGTGCTGGCGACCTCTCCTACAATGAGCAGTTCTTC. Its protein product is CASSAGDLSYNEQFF.

This clonotype turned up a few times. The rearrangement links TRBV12-3 or TRBV12-4 to TRBJ1-4; D unresolved. The CDR3 consists of 14 residues. With 3 bases removed from V and 7 bases from J, the gap between germline ends came to 12 bases. The chain's CDR3 is CASSFRAWGEKLFF. The CDR3 DNA sequence: TGTGCCAGCAGTTTTCGTGCGTGGGGTGAAAAACTGTTTTTT.

The rearrangement uses TRBV2 and TRBJ2-1; D might be TRBD1 or TRBD2, each matching 6 bases. This CDR3 contains 14 residues. Trimming removed 7 bases at V and 7 bases at J, with 17 bases between. Germline V CDR1 and CDR2: SNHLY, FYNNEI. CDR3 sequence (DNA): TGTGCCAGCAACGAGGGGGGTTATAGGAATGAGCAGTTCTTC. It translates to CASNEGGYRNEQFF.

This clonotype appeared a few times. V is TRBV9 and J is TRBJ1-2, with D possibly being TRBD1 (6 bases). The ends were cut back, 0 bases at V and 7 bases at J, with 13 bases in the middle. The CDR3 sequence is 14 residues long. CDR1 SGDLS and CDR2 YYNGEE come from the germline V gene. CDR3: CASSVVGRGSGYTF. CDR3 nucleotides: TGTGCCAGCAGCGTAGTGGGCAGGGGCTCTGGCTACACCTTC.

This clonotype showed up just a few times. The chain joins TRBV20-1 to TRBJ1-5; 7 nucleotides match TRBD1. The CDR3 consists of 15 residues. V shed 0 bases, J shed 3 bases, and the junction held 5 bases outside the gene matches. The germline gives CDR1 DFQATT, CDR2 SNEGSKA (reference sequence). The CDR3: CSARDGDRANQPQHF. The CDR3 nucleotides are TGCAGTGCTAGAGATGGCGACAGGGCCAATCAGCCCCAGCATTTT.

Only a few counts were recorded for this clonotype. The chain carries TRBV20-1 and TRBJ1-4; tentatively, D is TRBD1 (6 bases). This CDR3 has 14 amino acids. In germline, CDR1 is DFQATT, CDR2 SNEGSKA (reference sequence). Deletions cut 2 bases from V and 8 bases from J, with 15 bases between. The CDR3 sequence is CSARPAGAGEKLFF. The DNA of the CDR3 is TGCAGTGCTAGACCGGCGGGGGCAGGGGAAAAACTGTTTTTT.

This clonotype has more than one count but fewer than ten. This rearrangement joins TRBV29-1 to TRBJ2-2; TRBD1 matches at 7 bases. V was clipped by 0 bases and J by 3 bases; unmatched bases: 4. The CDR3 consists of 15 residues. Germline V lookup: CDR1 SQVTM, CDR2 ANQGSEA. CDR3 loop: CSVEERGQHTGELFF. For the CDR3, the DNA is TGCAGCGTTGAAGAAAGGGGGCAGCACACCGGGGAGCTGTTTTTT.

Details on this clonotype: A much larger clone sits a single nucleotide away, making a read error possible. V usage is TRBV6-5 and J usage is TRBJ2-7; 12 positions agree with TRBD1. The CDR3 covers 15 residues. Looked up from germline, CDR1 is MNHEY and CDR2 is SVGAGI. After removal of 2 bases from V and 6 bases from J, the junction contained 5 bases not matched to a gene. The CDR3 DNA follows: TGTGCCAGCAGTTACCGGGACAGGGGGCCGTCCGAGCAGTACTTC. It is translated as CASSYRDRGPSEQYF.

The V and J genes are TRBV29-1 and TRBJ2-5, with TRBD2 matching 15 bases. CDR3 length equals 14 residues. The trim removed 6 bases at V and 5 bases at J, leaving 4 bases unmatched. Germline loops: CDR1 SQVTM, CDR2 ANQGSEA. In DNA form, the CDR3 reads TGCAGCGTAGGACTAGCGGGAGGGGTGGAGACCCAGTACTTC. Protein: CSVGLAGGVETQYF.

This clonotype occurred many times. The rearrangement uses TRBV7-9 and TRBJ1-2, with TRBD1 matching over 7 bases. Trimming removed 3 bases from V and 1 base from J; junction bases left unmatched: 2. This CDR3 spans 14 amino acids. Looked up from germline, CDR1 is SEHNR and CDR2 is FQNEAQ (reference sequence). CDR3: CASSFRDSNYGYTF. In DNA, the CDR3 is TGTGCCAGCAGCTTCCGGGACAGTAACTATGGCTACACCTTC.

This clonotype was counted at least ten times. J is TRBJ2-7 and V is TRBV4-3; D possibly corresponds to TRBD2 (6 bases). Per the germline V gene, CDR1 is LGHNA and CDR2 is YSLEER. V was cut by 3 bases and J by 0 bases, with 21 bases left in between. The CDR3 extends over 18 amino acids. The CDR3 DNA is TGCGCCAGCAGCCAGAGGGTGGAAGGTGGAGGGAACTCCTACGAGCAGTACTTC. This sequence encodes CASSQRVEGGGNSYEQYF.

This clonotype was recorded many times. This chain connects TRBV18 to TRBJ2-1; no clear D. V lost 3 bases, J lost 5 bases, and 17 bases lay in between. This CDR3 is built from 16 residues. Germline V lookup: CDR1 KGHSH, CDR2 LQKENI. For the CDR3, the DNA is TGTGCCAGCTCACCCAGGACCTTCGGCGGAGACAATGAGCAGTTCTTC. It translates to CASSPRTFGGDNEQFF.

This clonotype showed up just a few times. This chain connects TRBV4-2 to TRBJ2-7, with D maybe TRBD1 (6 bases). The CDR3 covers 16 residues. V shed 1 base and J shed 0 bases, with 13 bases lying between them. Germline loops: CDR1 LGHNA, CDR2 YNFKEQ. The CDR3 region is CASSQAIQGYSYEQYF. CDR3 bases: TGTGCCAGCAGCCAAGCAATACAGGGTTACTCCTACGAGCAGTACTTC.

This clonotype occurred a few times. This rearrangement joins TRBV20-1 to TRBJ2-1; D may be TRBD1 (6 bases). Per germline, CDR1 DFQATT and CDR2 SNEGSKA (reference sequence). This CDR3 has 13 residues. V was clipped by 1 base and J by 7 bases, with 11 bases between them. The CDR3 sequence: CSARAGVGNEQFF. The CDR3 DNA follows: TGCAGTGCTAGAGCAGGGGTAGGAAATGAGCAGTTCTTC.